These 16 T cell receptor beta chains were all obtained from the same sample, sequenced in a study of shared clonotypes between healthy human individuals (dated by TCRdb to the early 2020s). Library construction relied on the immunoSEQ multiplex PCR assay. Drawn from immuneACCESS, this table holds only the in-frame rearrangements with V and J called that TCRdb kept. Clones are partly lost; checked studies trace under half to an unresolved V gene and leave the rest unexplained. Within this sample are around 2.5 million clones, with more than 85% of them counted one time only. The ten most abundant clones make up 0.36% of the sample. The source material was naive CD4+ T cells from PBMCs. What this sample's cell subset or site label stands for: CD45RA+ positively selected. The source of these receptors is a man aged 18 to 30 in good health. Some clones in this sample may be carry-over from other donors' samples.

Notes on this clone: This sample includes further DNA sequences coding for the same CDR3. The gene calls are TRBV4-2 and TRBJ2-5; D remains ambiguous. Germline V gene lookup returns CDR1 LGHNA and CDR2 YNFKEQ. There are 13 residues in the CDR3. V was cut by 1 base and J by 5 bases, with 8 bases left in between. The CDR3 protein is CASSQGLGETQYF. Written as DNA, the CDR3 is TGTGCCAGCAGCCAAGGGCTGGGCGAGACCCAGTACTTC.

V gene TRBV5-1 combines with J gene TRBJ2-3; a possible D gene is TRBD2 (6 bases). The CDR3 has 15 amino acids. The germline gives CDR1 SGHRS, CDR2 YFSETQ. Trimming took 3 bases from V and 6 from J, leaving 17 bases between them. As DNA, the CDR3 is TGCGCCAGCAGCTCCTGGGCTGGCGCGGGGGATACGCAGTATTTT. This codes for CASSSWAGAGDTQYF.

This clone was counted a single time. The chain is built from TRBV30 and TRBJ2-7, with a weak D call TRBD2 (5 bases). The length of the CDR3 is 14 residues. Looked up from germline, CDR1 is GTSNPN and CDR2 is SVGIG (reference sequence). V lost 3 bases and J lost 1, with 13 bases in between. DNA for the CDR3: TGTGCCTGGAGAGTAGGAGGCATTTCCTACGAGCAGTACTTC. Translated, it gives CAWRVGGISYEQYF.

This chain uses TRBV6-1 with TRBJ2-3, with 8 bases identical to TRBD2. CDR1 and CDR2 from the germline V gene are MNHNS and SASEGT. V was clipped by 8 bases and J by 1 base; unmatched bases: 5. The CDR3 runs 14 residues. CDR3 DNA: TGTGCCAGCGGGCCGACTAGCGGCACAGATACGCAGTATTTT. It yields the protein CASGPTSGTDTQYF.

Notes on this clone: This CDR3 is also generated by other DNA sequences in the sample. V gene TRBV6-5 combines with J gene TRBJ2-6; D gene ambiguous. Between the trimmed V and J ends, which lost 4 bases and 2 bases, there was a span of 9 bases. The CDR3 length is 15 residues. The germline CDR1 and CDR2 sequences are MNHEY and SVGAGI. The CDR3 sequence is CASSSGGAGANVLTF. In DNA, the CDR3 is TGTGCCAGCAGTTCTGGTGGGGCTGGGGCCAACGTCCTGACTTTC.

The CDR3 region is CASSRTSGTGELFF. DNA of the CDR3: TGTGCCAGCAGCAGGACTAGCGGGACCGGGGAGCTGTTTTTT. V is TRBV11-2 and J is TRBJ2-2; the match to TRBD2 covers 11 bases. CDR1 and CDR2 (germline): SGHAT, FQNNGV. The ends lost 5 bases at V and 5 bases at J; junction bases unmatched: 1. The CDR3 is 14 amino acids.

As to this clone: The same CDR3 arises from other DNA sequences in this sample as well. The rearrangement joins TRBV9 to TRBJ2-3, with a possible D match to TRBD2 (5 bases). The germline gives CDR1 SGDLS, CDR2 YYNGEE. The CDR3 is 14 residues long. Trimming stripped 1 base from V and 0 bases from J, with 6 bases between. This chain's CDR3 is CASSVTGSTDTQYF. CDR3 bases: TGTGCCAGCAGCGTAACGGGAAGCACAGATACGCAGTATTTT.

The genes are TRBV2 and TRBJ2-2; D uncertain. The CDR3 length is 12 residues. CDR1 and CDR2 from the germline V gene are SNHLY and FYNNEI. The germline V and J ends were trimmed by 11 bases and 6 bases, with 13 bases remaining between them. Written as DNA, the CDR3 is TGTGCCGGGTTAGAGTTAGCCGGGGAGCTGTTTTTT. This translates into CAGLELAGELFF.

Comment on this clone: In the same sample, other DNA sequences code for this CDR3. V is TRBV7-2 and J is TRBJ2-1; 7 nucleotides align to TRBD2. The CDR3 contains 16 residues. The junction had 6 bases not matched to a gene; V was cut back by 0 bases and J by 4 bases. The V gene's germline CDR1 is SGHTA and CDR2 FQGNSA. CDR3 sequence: CASSLAPGGNYNEQFF. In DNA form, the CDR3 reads TGTGCCAGCAGCTTAGCACCGGGAGGCAATTACAATGAGCAGTTCTTC.

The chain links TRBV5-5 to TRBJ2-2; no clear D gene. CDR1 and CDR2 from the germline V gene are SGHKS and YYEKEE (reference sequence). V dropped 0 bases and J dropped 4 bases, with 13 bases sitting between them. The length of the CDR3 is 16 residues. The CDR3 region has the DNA TGTGCCAGCAGCTTGGGGGTCCTGCGAGGCACCGGGGAGCTGTTTTTT. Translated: CASSLGVLRGTGELFF.

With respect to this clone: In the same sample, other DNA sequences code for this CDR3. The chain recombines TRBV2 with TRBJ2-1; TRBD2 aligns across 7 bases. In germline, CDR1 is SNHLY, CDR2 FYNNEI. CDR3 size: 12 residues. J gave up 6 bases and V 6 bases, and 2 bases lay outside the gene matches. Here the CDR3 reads CASRLAGNEQFF. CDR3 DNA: TGTGCCAGCAGGTTAGCGGGCAATGAGCAGTTCTTC. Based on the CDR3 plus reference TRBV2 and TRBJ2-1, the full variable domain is EPEVTQTPSHQVTQMGQEVILRCVPISNHLYFYWYRQILGQKVEFLVSFYNNEISEKSEIFDDQFSVERPDGSNFTLKIRSTKLEDSAMYFCASRLAGNEQFFGPGTRLTVL.

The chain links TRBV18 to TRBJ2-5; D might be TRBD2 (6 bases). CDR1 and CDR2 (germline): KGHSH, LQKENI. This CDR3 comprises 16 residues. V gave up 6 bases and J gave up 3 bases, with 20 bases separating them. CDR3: CASSPPGLRREETQYF. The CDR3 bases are TGTGCCAGCTCGCCTCCGGGACTGCGCCGGGAAGAGACCCAGTACTTC.

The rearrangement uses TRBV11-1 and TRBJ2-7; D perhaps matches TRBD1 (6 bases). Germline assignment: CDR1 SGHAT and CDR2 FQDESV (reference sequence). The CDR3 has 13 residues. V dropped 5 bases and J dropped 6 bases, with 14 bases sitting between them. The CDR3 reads CASSGNSRGEQYF. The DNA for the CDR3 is TGTGCCAGCAGCGGAAACTCCAGGGGCGAGCAGTACTTC.

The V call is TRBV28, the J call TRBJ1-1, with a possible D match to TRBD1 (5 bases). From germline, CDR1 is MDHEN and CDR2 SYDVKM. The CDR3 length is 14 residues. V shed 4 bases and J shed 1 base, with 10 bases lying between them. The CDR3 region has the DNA TGTGCCAGCAGTTCAACGACAGAGAACACTGAAGCTTTCTTT. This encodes CASSSTTENTEAFF.

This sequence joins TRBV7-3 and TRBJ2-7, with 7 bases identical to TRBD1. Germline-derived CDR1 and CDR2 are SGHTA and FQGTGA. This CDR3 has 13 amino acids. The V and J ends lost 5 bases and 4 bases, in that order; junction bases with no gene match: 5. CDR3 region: CASSQGQTYEQYF. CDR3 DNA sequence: TGTGCCAGCAGCCAGGGACAGACATACGAGCAGTACTTC.

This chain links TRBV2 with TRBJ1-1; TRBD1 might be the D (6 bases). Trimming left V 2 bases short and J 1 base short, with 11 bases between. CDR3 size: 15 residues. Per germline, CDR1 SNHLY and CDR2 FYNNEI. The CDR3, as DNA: TGTGCCAGCAGTGAAAATAGAGGGGGGAACACTGAAGCTTTCTTT. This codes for CASSENRGGNTEAFF. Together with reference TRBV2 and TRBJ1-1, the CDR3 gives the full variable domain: EPEVTQTPSHQVTQMGQEVILRCVPISNHLYFYWYRQILGQKVEFLVSFYNNEISEKSEIFDDQFSVERPDGSNFTLKIRSTKLEDSAMYFCASSENRGGNTEAFFGQGTRLTVV.